This entry lists 10 T cell receptor beta chains sequenced from one sample in a study of shared clonotypes between healthy human individuals (dated by TCRdb to the early 2020s). Library preparation was by the immunoSEQ multiplex PCR assay. Here the immuneACCESS table is served through TCRdb, limited to in-frame sequences with V and J called. Missing clones are a known gap in these copies; in checked studies unresolved V genes cover under half, and the rest lacks a known reason. This sample comprises around 560,000 clones, approximately 95% of them detected only once. Approximately 0.12% of the sample comes from the top ten. For the CD8 naive samples, CD45RO-negative cells were positively selected for CCR7, yielding a CD45RA+CCR7+ population from which TemRA cells were excluded. Sequenced input: naive CD8+ T cells sorted from blood. According to the study, the label for this sample's cell subset or site signals: CD45RA+CCR7+. These receptors were taken from a woman aged 25 to 39 in good health.

CDR3 region: CASSEGGGTYEQYF. The DNA for the CDR3 is TGTGCCAGCAGTGAAGGGGGAGGGACCTACGAGCAGTACTTC. V gene TRBV2 combines with J gene TRBJ2-7; 7 bases map to TRBD2. Germline lookup yields CDR1 SNHLY and CDR2 FYNNEI. V was clipped by 1 base and J by 2 bases; unmatched bases: 2. This CDR3 is 14 amino acids long.

V and J are TRBV28 and TRBJ1-5, with D uncertain. V was clipped by 8 bases and J by 0 bases, with 17 bases between them. Germline V lookup: CDR1 MDHEN, CDR2 SYDVKM. CDR3 size: 16 residues. The CDR3 DNA sequence: TGTGCCAGCCTACCGTCAGATATATTTAGCAATCAGCCCCAGCATTTT. It is translated as CASLPSDIFSNQPQHF. Full variable domain (remainder filled in from reference TRBV28 and TRBJ1-5): DVKVTQSSRYLVKRTGEKVFLECVQDMDHENMFWYRQDPGLGLRLIYFSYDVKMKEKGDIPEGYSVSREKKERFSLILESASTNQTSMYLCASLPSDIFSNQPQHFGDGTRLSIL.

The chain joins TRBV18 to TRBJ2-3; 7 bases map to TRBD1. Germline V gene data show CDR1 as KGHSH and CDR2 as LQKENI. The V and J ends lost 3 bases and 6 bases, in that order; junction bases with no gene match: 6. The CDR3 loop spans 14 amino acids. The CDR3 protein is CASSPDRDGDTQYF. The CDR3 region has the DNA TGTGCCAGCTCACCTGACAGGGATGGGGATACGCAGTATTTT.

The gene calls are TRBV29-1 and TRBJ2-7, with D tentatively TRBD1 or TRBD2 (5 bases each). The CDR3 is 16 amino acids. Germline lookup yields CDR1 SQVTM and CDR2 ANQGSEA. The germline V and J ends were trimmed by 6 bases and 5 bases, with 26 bases remaining between them. The CDR3 nucleotides read TGCAGCGTGCGTGAACCACCAGGGACCAGTGGCGACGAGCAGTACTTC. It encodes CSVREPPGTSGDEQYF.

This clone was seen a few times. This chain links TRBV27 with TRBJ2-1; TRBD1 matches at 11 bases. This CDR3 spans 14 amino acids. Trimming removed 4 bases from V and 7 bases from J; junction bases left unmatched: 3. The V gene's germline CDR1 is MNHEY and CDR2 SMNVEV (reference sequence). For the CDR3, the DNA is TGTGCCAGCAGTTGGACAGGGGGCGGGAATGAGCAGTTCTTC. This codes for CASSWTGGGNEQFF.

As to this clone: The sample has other DNA sequences that encode this CDR3 too. The chain joins TRBV28 to TRBJ1-6; D possibly corresponds to TRBD1 (6 bases). CDR1 MDHEN and CDR2 SYDVKM come from the germline V gene. V was shortened by 3 bases and J by 7 bases, with 10 bases between the two germline ends. The CDR3 consists of 14 residues. DNA for the CDR3: TGTGCCAGCAGTTTTAGGCAGGGGAATTCACCCCTCCACTTT. This encodes CASSFRQGNSPLHF.

This clone was recorded once. The chain employs TRBV5-1 and TRBJ2-5; a possible D gene is TRBD2 (6 bases). The CDR3 totals 17 residues. Germline-derived CDR1 and CDR2 are SGHRS and YFSETQ. Trimming removed 4 bases at V and 4 bases at J, with 23 bases between. The CDR3 region is CASSALPGLALGETQYF. Here the CDR3 DNA reads TGCGCCAGCAGCGCCTTACCGGGACTCGCCCTGGGAGAGACCCAGTACTTC.

This chain links TRBV28 with TRBJ1-1, with D perhaps TRBD1 (5 bases). V dropped 5 bases and J dropped 4 bases, with 14 bases sitting between them. CDR3 length: 14 residues. CDR1 and CDR2 (germline): MDHEN, SYDVKM. CDR3 amino acids: CASSTQALGTEAFF. CDR3 bases: TGTGCCAGCAGTACACAGGCCTTGGGCACTGAAGCTTTCTTT.

The gene calls are TRBV11-3 and TRBJ1-1; D unresolved. Per germline, CDR1 SGHNT and CDR2 YENEEA. There are 13 residues in the CDR3. V lost 5 bases and J 4 bases, leaving 11 bases between the germline ends. The chain's CDR3 is CASSPGRSTEAFF. The CDR3 coding sequence is TGTGCCAGCAGCCCTGGGAGAAGCACTGAAGCTTTCTTT. Full variable domain (outside the CDR3, taken from reference TRBV11-3 and TRBJ1-1): EAGVVQSPRYKIIEKKQPVAFWCNPISGHNTLYWYLQNLGQGPELLIRYENEEAVDDSQLPKDRFSAERLKGVDSTLKIQPAELGDSAVYLCASSPGRSTEAFFGQGTRLTVV.

This chain links TRBV19 with TRBJ2-7, with 11 bases lining up with TRBD2. Germline trimming cut 4 bases from V and 0 bases from J; bases unmatched to any gene: 2. Germline V CDR1 and CDR2: LNHDA, SQIVND (reference sequence). This CDR3 region has 15 residues. The CDR3 here is CASSSGLAGSYEQYF. The CDR3 DNA follows: TGTGCCAGTAGTAGCGGACTAGCGGGCTCCTACGAGCAGTACTTC. The entire variable domain, with the rest obtained from reference TRBV19 and TRBJ2-7, is as follows: DGGITQSPKYLFRKEGQNVTLSCEQNLNHDAMYWYRQDPGQGLRLIYYSQIVNDFQKGDIAEGYSVSREKKESFPLTVTSAQKNPTAFYLCASSSGLAGSYEQYFGPGTRLTVT.